The 2 T cell receptor beta chains given below trace back to one sample, sequenced in a study of T cells in Graves' hyperthyroidism and ophthalmopathy. It was RNA transcripts that yielded the amplified TCR beta CDR3 regions. Initially, a first-round RT-PCR of the TCR CDR3 employed the HTBI primer set. In TCRdb, the multiplex PCR reads were re-called with MiXCR into one record per CDR3 protein. The sample lists roughly 580,000 distinct CDR3 sequences, around 14% occurring once. Sequencing was performed on blood. Receptors originate from a woman aged 25 to 39 with Graves' hyperthyroidism that later progressed to Graves' ophthalmopathy.

This clonotype was seen ten or more times. The rearrangement joins TRBV29-1 to TRBJ2-3, with D unresolved. The CDR3 is made up of 14 amino acids. Germline CDR1 SQVTM, CDR2 ANQGSEA. Deletions cut 3 bases from V and 5 bases from J, with 15 bases between. In nucleotides, the CDR3 is TGCAGCGTTGAGGGCACTATTCTTGGAGATACGCAGTATTTT. Its protein is CSVEGTILGDTQYF.

Comments on this clonotype: With a much larger clone just one base away, this may be a read error. The chain couples TRBV6-1 to TRBJ2-1; possibly TRBD2 for D (6 bases). V was cut by 6 bases and J by 8 bases, with 17 bases left in between. From germline, CDR1 is MNHNS and CDR2 SASEGT. This CDR3 contains 14 residues. This chain's CDR3 is CASSNGGCRDEQFF. CDR3 DNA sequence: TGTGCCAGCAGCAACGGGGGATGTCGTGATGAGCAGTTCTTC.